This T cell receptor beta chain derives from a study of vaccination and CD4 T cells after COVID-19. Study at large: The BNT162b2 or mRNA-1273 vaccine was given to participants in two doses. Between diagnosis and the drawing of post-COVID samples lay a median 101 days (range 35 to 161).

General study results and limits: Median numbers of SARS-CoV-2-reactive clonotypes increased from approximately 23 to 38 (not a significant change).

As for this clonotype: The target antigen is unknown.

This CDR3 spans 14 amino acids. Losses at the gene ends were 8 bases for V and 2 bases for J; bases not matched to a gene: 11. Looked up from germline, CDR1 is DFQATT and CDR2 is SNEGSKA (reference sequence). Cultured CD4+ T cell DNA underwent sequencing with the Oncomine TCR Beta short-read assay. TCRdb re-called the PCR reads through MiXCR, storing one row per CDR3 protein. Among approximately 22,000 distinct CDR3 sequences, roughly 40% were seen once, and the ten largest hold more than 8.5%. Time point: late sampling 161 to 241 days after vaccination in a few convalescent patients. As for treatment: roughly ten-day PBMC culture with coronavirus spike peptide pools or control peptides (ViraFEST assay). The cultures had half their medium swapped for fresh IL-2 medium on days 3 and 7.

This material consisted of CD4+ T cells from blood, cultured in vitro, taken about 7 months after SARS-CoV-2 vaccination. The origin of this receptor is a human donor who had recovered from COVID-19. The chain recombines TRBV20-1 with TRBJ2-5; 7 bases line up with TRBD1. The CDR3 region has the DNA TGCAGTCGATACCGGGACAGATCACAAGAGACCCAGTACTTC. This sequence encodes CSRYRDRSQETQYF.